The next 9 T cell receptor beta chains were all read from a single sample in a study of control samples from healthy donors and cancer patients. Here immunoSEQ multiplex PCR was the method, and the copy in TCRdb shows in-frame clones only, minus some. The sample lists under 4,000 clones, around 77% occurring once. Sequences were obtained from formalin-fixed, paraffin-embedded tissue. These receptors originate from a female donor with melanoma.

The gene calls are TRBV29-1 and TRBJ2-1, with D uncertain. Looked up from germline, CDR1 is SQVTM and CDR2 is ANQGSEA. V was trimmed by 1 base and J by 4 bases, leaving 5 bases between them. The CDR3 is made up of 12 amino acids. CDR3 region: CSVEADYNEQFF. The CDR3 coding sequence is TGCAGCGTTGAAGCTGATTACAATGAGCAGTTCTTC.

The V and J genes are TRBV18 and TRBJ2-1, with 9 nucleotides matching TRBD1. J was trimmed by 7 bases and V by 4 bases; bases with no gene match: 14. The CDR3 has 17 amino acids. Germline lookup yields CDR1 KGHSH and CDR2 LQKENI. CDR3 sequence reads: CASSQNDRDRVMNEQFF. The CDR3, as DNA: TGTGCCAGCTCACAAAACGACCGGGACAGGGTTATGAATGAGCAGTTCTTC.

This sequence joins TRBV6-2 or TRBV6-3 and TRBJ2-1; 8 bases map to TRBD2. Trimming at V came to 2 bases and at J to 0 bases, leaving 9 bases not matched to a gene. The germline V gene encodes CDR1 MNHEY and CDR2 SVGEGT. The CDR3 covers 18 residues. The CDR3 DNA sequence: TGTGCCAGCAGTTACCTCGCGGGAGGCTATAGCTCCTACAATGAGCAGTTCTTC. This translates into CASSYLAGGYSSYNEQFF.

V gene TRBV7-2 combines with J gene TRBJ2-1, with a tentative D call TRBD2 (5 bases). V dropped 5 bases and J dropped 7 bases, with 21 bases sitting between them. Germline loops: CDR1 SGHTA, CDR2 FQGNSA. The CDR3 length is 16 residues. DNA for the CDR3: TGTGCCAGCAGCCCCCTGGCGGGTATAATAGGGAATGAGCAGTTCTTC. Amino acids: CASSPLAGIIGNEQFF.

V gene TRBV15 combines with J gene TRBJ1-1, with D unclear. V was shortened by 1 base and J by 5 bases, with 8 bases between the two germline ends. Germline CDR1 and CDR2: LNHNV and YYDKDF (reference sequence). This CDR3 is 13 amino acids long. CDR3: CATSRARRTEAFF. The CDR3 coding sequence is TGTGCCACCAGCAGAGCCAGGAGGACTGAAGCTTTCTTT.

The sample holds one count of this clone. The J gene is TRBJ2-3, the V gene TRBV7-9; either TRBD1 or TRBD2 may supply D (5 bases each). CDR1 is SEHNR and CDR2 is FQNEAQ in the germline V gene (reference sequence). Trimming cost V 4 bases and J 1 base, with 6 bases left between them. This CDR3 is 13 amino acids long. The CDR3: CASSWDGTDTQYF. DNA of the CDR3: TGTGCCAGCAGCTGGGACGGCACAGATACGCAGTATTTT.

This clone was recorded a few times. The rearrangement links TRBV5-1 to TRBJ2-1, with D possibly TRBD2 on 6 matching bases. The V gene's germline CDR1 is SGHRS and CDR2 YFSETQ. Trimming shortened V by 2 bases and J by 0 bases, and 12 bases separated the two germline ends. This CDR3 comprises 16 residues. CDR3 DNA: TGCGCCAGCAGCTTTACCCGGGAGAGCTCCTACAATGAGCAGTTCTTC. Protein product: CASSFTRESSYNEQFF.

In nucleotides, the CDR3 is TGCAGCGCTGGGGGAGGTGGCTCTGGAAACACCATATATTTT. Residues: CSAGGGGSGNTIYF. The rearrangement links TRBV29-1 to TRBJ1-3, with D possibly matching TRBD1 (5 bases). The CDR3 totals 14 residues. V was pared by 7 bases and J by 0 bases, with 13 bases between. Germline CDR1 reads SQVTM; CDR2 reads ANQGSEA.

J is TRBJ1-1 and V is TRBV11-2, with D perhaps TRBD1 (5 bases). Trimming stripped 6 bases from V and 5 bases from J, with 19 bases between. Germline V gives CDR1 SGHAT, CDR2 FQNNGV. This CDR3 has 15 amino acids. CDR3 region: CASSPNTEGRTEAFF. For the CDR3, the DNA is TGTGCCAGCAGTCCTAATACTGAGGGGAGGACTGAAGCTTTCTTT.